Here is one T cell receptor (beta chain) with its context. The antigen it recognizes is unknown. No much larger clone exists at a distance of one base, and base qualities are not known. These data come from a study of tissue T cells after allogeneic stem cell transplantation (dated by TCRdb to between 2020 and 2023). A note on the overall study: Over a roughly 3-year period, roughly seven adult allo-HCT recipients who had steroid-refractory GVHD were prospectively enrolled in a research-autopsy study. Five or six GVHD patients had pre-transplant PBMCs available, and those PBMCs were of recipient origin. The human part of the study was a prospective observational study with no blinding and no randomization. Every GVHD patient received a graft from a donor; a handful of grafts were unmodified and three were CD34-selected to deplete T cells. Using research autopsies of patients with and without GVHD, plus mouse models of GVHD, the study profiled TCR beta repertoires across many tissues. For viably preserved blood and marrow, CD3+ T cells were flow-sorted when cell numbers permitted, and smaller samples went directly to DNA extraction. All GVHD patients had gastrointestinal GVHD and received several lines of GVHD-directed therapy; 4 or 5 also had skin involvement.

In light of the paper, this sample's time point label describes: recipient (host-origin) PBMCs collected before allo-HCT. The paper's findings and limits, for the study overall: Which tissue TCRs were alloreactive or antigen-specific was not determined in the study, and some clones might have been persisting host cells. The patient cohort was small and clinically heterogeneous, and sampling depth was acknowledged as a limitation. Only a few T cell clones appeared in more than one patient, yet motif-based clustering showed tissue-specific repertoire signatures that were shared between patients. In both patients and mice, T cells from blood and spleen picked up only a limited part of the TCR repertoire that was detected in tissues. Within patients, how anatomically similar the tissues were was a key factor in shaping TCR repertoire composition, regardless of disease or transplant status.

Library generation was performed with the immunoSEQ multiplex PCR assay. TCRbeta CDR3 sequencing was performed at survey depth by Adaptive Biotechnologies, and CDR3 sequences, V/J genes, productive frequency and template counts were reported. Amplification of TCR beta CDR3 regions started from genomic DNA instead of RNA. The authors' pipeline ran thus. Jensen-Shannon divergence was used to quantify pairwise repertoire overlap between tissues, with a value of 1 indicating complete divergence and a value of 0 indicating identical repertoires. Tissues were clustered by single-linkage agglomerative hierarchical clustering of pairwise JSD values, and the clustering results were displayed as dendrograms. GLIPH2 was applied to all patient samples using simulation_depth 1000, kmer_min_depth 3, and cdr3_length_cutoff 8, and only groups with more than two unique CDR3s were retained. A standardized tissue-overlap score extrapolated Jaccard GLIPH-group overlap across patients to a standard repertoire size of 1000 clones. Linear mixed-effect models, with tissue included as a fixed effect and individual included as a random effect, were used to assess associations of diversity with clinical or experimental variables. TCRdb re-hosts the immuneACCESS table, in-frame sequences only. Its copies lack some clones; in the studies checked, an unresolved V gene accounts for under half of them, and the cause for the rest is not known. Clonal size and the V and J genes are those of that table, whereas D and trimming came from the DNA. The sample table holds tens of thousands of clones, of which about 85% were seen once. The top ten constitute 3% to 4% of the sample.

The germline V gene specifies SGHAT as CDR1 and FQNNGV as CDR2. Reading from cysteine to phenylalanine, the CDR3 counts 17 amino acids. Only CDR3 DNA remains: 51 bases, in frame from the first base. At the junction V is shortened by 0 bases and J by 4 bases; bases outside the gene matches: 10. The TCR originated in a woman aged 18 to 49 who later had graft-versus-host disease after an allogeneic stem cell transplant. The receptor chain draws on TRBV11-2 and TRBJ1-2, and 8 junction bases match TRBD1. Source: blood, taken before transplantation. The base sequence is TGTGCCAGCAGCTTAGATGGGGAGCAGGGGGCCAGCTATGGCTACACCTTC. The resulting protein is CASSLDGEQGASYGYTF.